These 24 T cell receptor beta chains were all obtained from the same sample, sequenced in a study of spatial heterogeneity in lung cancer. Documented time point: sample taken at primary tumor resection. Whole RNA, which was extracted from tumor, nontumor lung tissue or frozen PBMC, was sequenced without any cell sorting. TCRdb processed the 5' RACE reads anew with MiXCR; each CDR3 protein has one entry. The table lists approximately 81,000 distinct CDR3 sequences, roughly an eighth of them singletons. This sample comprised PBMCs, obtained at surgery. The receptors stem from a male donor with early-stage non-small cell lung cancer.

This clonotype turned up a few times. The J gene is TRBJ2-7, the V gene TRBV3-1; TRBD1 might be the D (5 bases). The germline V and J ends were trimmed by 5 bases and 6 bases, with 11 bases remaining between them. The germline V gene encodes CDR1 LGHDT and CDR2 YNNKEL (reference sequence). This CDR3 spans 12 amino acids. This CDR3 is CASSSQGSEQYF. The CDR3 nucleotides are TGTGCCAGCAGCTCCCAGGGAAGCGAGCAGTACTTC.

This clonotype was seen many times. V is TRBV11-2 and J is TRBJ1-1; 7 positions match TRBD1. After removal of 4 bases from V and 6 bases from J, the junction contained 11 bases not matched to a gene. Germline lookup yields CDR1 SGHAT and CDR2 FQNNGV. This CDR3 has 15 amino acids. Here the CDR3 DNA reads TGTGCCAGCAGCTCAATCCGGGCCAGGGGGGCTGAAGCTTTCTTT. It specifies CASSSIRARGAEAFF.

The genes are TRBV29-1 and TRBJ2-2, with D perhaps given as TRBD1 or TRBD2 (6 bases each). V was cut by 3 bases and J by 5 bases, with 16 bases left in between. The CDR3 covers 15 residues. From germline, CDR1 is SQVTM and CDR2 ANQGSEA. The CDR3 sequence: CSVDGGPPLTGELFF. The CDR3 DNA reads as TGCAGCGTTGACGGGGGCCCCCCGCTAACCGGGGAGCTGTTTTTT.

This clonotype was counted only a few times. The chain joins TRBV19 to TRBJ2-1; no definite D call. The V end was cut by 2 bases, the J end by 5 bases, with 13 bases between. Germline CDR1 is LNHDA and CDR2 is SQIVND (reference sequence). The CDR3 is 15 amino acids. The CDR3 region is CASSISPTPHNEQFF. The CDR3 DNA reads TGTGCCAGTAGTATATCACCGACACCTCACAATGAGCAGTTCTTC.

This clonotype was recorded a few times. The CDR3 here is CASSLLANANTGELFF. As DNA, the CDR3 is TGTGCCAGCAGCTTACTAGCGAACGCGAACACCGGGGAGCTGTTTTTT. This chain uses TRBV2 with TRBJ2-2; TRBD2 matches 7 bases. Looked up from germline, CDR1 is SNHLY and CDR2 is FYNNEI. Trimming cost V 6 bases and J 0 bases; bases outside gene matches: 7. CDR3 length equals 16 residues.

The V call is TRBV20-1, the J call TRBJ2-5, with TRBD2 matching over 7 bases. The CDR3 runs to 12 residues. Germline CDR1 DFQATT, CDR2 SNEGSKA (reference sequence). With 6 bases clipped from V and 5 bases from J, the junction kept 6 bases outside the gene matches. CDR3 protein: CSAQTSSETQYF. CDR3 nucleotide sequence: TGCAGTGCCCAGACTAGCAGCGAGACCCAGTACTTC.

The chain recombines TRBV25-1 with TRBJ1-1; no firm D call. This CDR3 contains 14 residues. Germline V CDR1 and CDR2: MGHDK, SYGVNS. V gave up 1 base and J gave up 0 bases, with 6 bases separating them. CDR3 protein: CASSESKMNTEAFF. For the CDR3, the DNA is TGTGCCAGCAGTGAATCTAAGATGAACACTGAAGCTTTCTTT.

This clonotype was seen ten or more times. The chain carries TRBV18 and TRBJ2-7, with 7 positions matching TRBD2. The CDR3 runs 16 residues. Trimming at V came to 4 bases and at J to 6 bases, leaving 15 bases not matched to a gene. Germline CDR1 KGHSH, CDR2 LQKENI. This chain's CDR3 is CASSQSSAGLIPEQYF. Here the CDR3 DNA reads TGTGCCAGCTCACAATCCTCAGCGGGACTCATACCCGAGCAGTACTTC.

The V call is TRBV18, the J call TRBJ1-1; the D gene is possibly TRBD1 (6 bases). The CDR3 loop spans 17 amino acids. V shed 6 bases and J shed 3 bases, with 23 bases lying between them. Germline assignment: CDR1 KGHSH and CDR2 LQKENI. CDR3 DNA: TGTGCCAGCTCCCTATTCCAACAGGGACGAGGGGACACTGAAGCTTTCTTT. Amino acids: CASSLFQQGRGDTEAFF.

V gene TRBV6-6 combines with J gene TRBJ1-5; no firm D call. The CDR3 runs 13 residues. Germline assignment: CDR1 MNHNY and CDR2 SVGAGI (reference sequence). Deletions cut 6 bases from V and 0 bases from J, with 6 bases between. CDR3 region: CASRQYSNQPQHF. CDR3 nucleotides: TGTGCCAGCAGACAATATAGCAATCAGCCCCAGCATTTT.

The genes are TRBV7-3 and TRBJ2-1; D might be TRBD1 (5 bases). The CDR3 is 14 residues long. The V and J ends lost 4 bases and 7 bases respectively, with 14 bases between them. The germline gives CDR1 SGHTA, CDR2 FQGTGA. DNA for the CDR3: TGTGCCAGCAGCTCGCCAGGGAAGGAGAATGAGCAGTTCTTC. It is translated as CASSSPGKENEQFF.

The chain links TRBV6-1 to TRBJ1-1, with D possibly being TRBD1 (5 bases). The CDR3 loop spans 13 amino acids. Trimming stripped 6 bases from V and 2 bases from J, with 10 bases between. Germline CDR1 MNHNS, CDR2 SASEGT. The CDR3 nucleotides read TGTGCCAGCAGCACAGGAGTCAACACTGAAGCTTTCTTT. As protein: CASSTGVNTEAFF.

In its sample, this clonotype was seen a few times. The chain employs TRBV28 and TRBJ2-1; 11 bases agree with TRBD2. J gave up 0 bases and V 6 bases, and 10 bases lay outside the gene matches. This CDR3 contains 18 residues. Looked up from germline, CDR1 is MDHEN and CDR2 is SYDVKM. This CDR3 is CASRGTSGSFSSYNEQFF. CDR3 in DNA: TGTGCCAGCAGGGGGACTAGCGGTTCCTTTAGCTCCTACAATGAGCAGTTCTTC.

The chain employs TRBV4-2 and TRBJ2-3; D is possibly TRBD1 (5 bases). The CDR3 loop spans 13 amino acids. Germline V CDR1 and CDR2: LGHNA, YNFKEQ. The ends were cut back, 0 bases at V and 4 bases at J, with 5 bases in the middle. CDR3 nucleotides: TGTGCCAGCAGCCAAGAAGGGGCAGATACGCAGTATTTT. Residues: CASSQEGADTQYF.

The sample holds many counts of this clonotype. V usage is TRBV6-1 and J usage is TRBJ2-7; D gene ambiguous. Between the trimmed V and J ends, which lost 1 base and 7 bases, there was a span of 5 bases. CDR3 size: 11 residues. Germline V gene lookup returns CDR1 MNHNS and CDR2 SASEGT. CDR3 sequence reads: CASSEVGEQYF. As DNA, the CDR3 is TGTGCCAGCAGTGAAGTTGGGGAGCAGTACTTC.

This clonotype was counted between two and nine times. This chain connects TRBV10-2 to TRBJ2-2; D unclear. This CDR3 comprises 14 residues. Per the germline V gene, CDR1 is WSHSY and CDR2 is SAAADI. The V and J ends lost 0 bases and 3 bases respectively, with 5 bases between them. The CDR3 region has the DNA TGCGCCAGCAGTGAGTCAGGTCACACCGGGGAGCTGTTTTTT. Translation gives CASSESGHTGELFF.

Many counts were recorded for this clonotype. The chain uses TRBV20-1 and TRBJ2-3; D not resolved. The CDR3 consists of 14 residues. Germline-derived CDR1 and CDR2 are DFQATT and SNEGSKA (reference sequence). Trimming took 5 bases from V and 5 from J, leaving 17 bases between them. The CDR3 DNA reads TGCAGTGCTCCAAAGGGTCCGGGCTTAGATACGCAGTATTTT. It is translated as CSAPKGPGLDTQYF.

This clonotype was observed a few times. CDR3 amino acids: CSARVTWETEAFF. CDR3 bases: TGCAGTGCTAGAGTCACCTGGGAGACTGAAGCTTTCTTT. The rearrangement joins TRBV20-1 to TRBJ1-1; D remains unclear. The V and J ends lost 1 base and 5 bases respectively, with 11 bases between them. Looked up from germline, CDR1 is DFQATT and CDR2 is SNEGSKA (reference sequence). The CDR3 spans 13 residues.

The chain recombines TRBV13 with TRBJ2-4, with D unclear. The CDR3 sequence is 16 residues long. V lost 1 base and J 1 base, leaving 11 bases between the germline ends. CDR1 is PRHDT, CDR2 FYEKMQ, per germline (reference sequence). The CDR3 DNA follows: TGTGCCAGCAGCTTAGATGCAGAGGCGGCCAAAAACATTCAGTACTTC. Translation: CASSLDAEAAKNIQYF.

The V call is TRBV20-1, the J call TRBJ2-7; D could derive from TRBD1 or TRBD2 (5 bases each). Germline values: CDR1 DFQATT, CDR2 SNEGSKA (reference sequence). CDR3 length equals 13 residues. Trimming took 1 base from V and 5 from J, leaving 12 bases between them. The CDR3 region has the DNA TGCAGTGCTAGAGCCCCCGGGACCAACGAGCAGTACTTC. This gives the protein CSARAPGTNEQYF.

With regard to this clonotype: At one boundary the junction diverges from the germline segment, which might be a read error. This chain links TRBV29-1 with TRBJ2-5; tentatively, D is TRBD1 (5 bases). Germline V gene lookup returns CDR1 SQVTM and CDR2 ANQGSEA. The CDR3 runs 14 residues. The CDR3 DNA reads as TGCAGCGTTCAAGAAAATCAGGGTGGCGAGACCCAGTACTTC. It specifies CSVQENQGGETQYF.

J is TRBJ1-1 and V is TRBV5-1; D is unresolved. V was cut by 0 bases and J by 7 bases, with 7 bases left in between. Germline V gene data show CDR1 as SGHRS and CDR2 as YFSETQ. The CDR3 length is 12 residues. The CDR3 loop is CASSLGQSEAFF. For the CDR3, the DNA is TGCGCCAGCAGCTTGGGTCAGAGTGAAGCTTTCTTT. The full variable domain, rest sourced from reference TRBV5-1 and TRBJ1-1, is KAGVTQTPRYLIKTRGQQVTLSCSPISGHRSVSWYQQTPGQGLQFLFEYFSETQRNKGNFPGRFSGRQFSNSRSEMNVSTLELGDSALYLCASSLGQSEAFFGQGTRLTVV.

J is TRBJ1-1 and V is TRBV20-1, with D possibly being TRBD1 (6 bases). Germline lookup yields CDR1 DFQATT and CDR2 SNEGSKA (reference sequence). V lost 0 bases and J lost 4, with 24 bases in between. The CDR3 is 18 residues long. The CDR3 loop is CSARDPGGASLGGTEAFF. DNA for the CDR3: TGCAGTGCTAGAGATCCCGGGGGCGCCTCCCTCGGGGGCACTGAAGCTTTCTTT.

To note about this clonotype: A much larger clone sits a single nucleotide away, making a read error possible. The genes are TRBV29-1 and TRBJ1-2; no firm D call. Germline-derived CDR1 and CDR2 are SQVTM and ANQGSEA. The ends were cut back, 1 base at V and 10 bases at J, with 10 bases in the middle. This CDR3 spans 11 amino acids. The CDR3 sequence is CSVEGGDDYTF. The DNA of the CDR3 is TGCAGCGTTGAAGGGGGAGACGACTACACCTTC.